Included here is one T cell receptor beta chain sequence, with context. Its antigen is unknown. Base-call qualities are not available, and no considerably larger clone is one nucleotide away. The data stem from a study of blood T cells in healthy people across ages (dated by TCRdb to about 2015). About the full investigation: In model experiments, roughly one uniquely barcoded TCR beta cDNA molecule per two T cells was captured by template switching. The study measured age-related changes in TCR beta repertoire diversity using deep sequencing normalized with unique cDNA molecular identifiers. Donors were grouped into four age groups: young (average roughly 16 years), middle-aged (39), aged (over 55) and long-lived (around 80). To avoid experimental bias, donors of different ages were spread randomly across the sequencing lanes. Using the same blood draw, the study looked at two additional independent replicas of 1 million unique cDNA reads for two donors, one aged 18 to 30 and the other aged 80 or older.

General findings and caveats noted by the study authors: Estimates of total diversity based on one million sequenced T cells were regarded as lower bounds and as underestimates. Compared with the aged group, more naive CD4+ T cells, fewer expanded clones and increased TCR diversity were shown by the long-lived group, suggesting age selection. The CMV infection status of donors was not known, potentially confounding age-related changes in expanded clonotypes. Conclusive comparison of naive and antigen-experienced compartments was prevented by the profiling of bulk unsorted PBMCs. As age increased, observed TCR beta diversity per million T cells dropped in a roughly linear way, and a significant reduction was already evident by age about 40. The percentage of naive T cells measured by flow cytometry correlated strongly with observed TCR beta diversity.

Libraries were constructed by 5' RACE. Sequencing was carried out with an Illumina HiSeq 2500. The second PCR ran for roughly 6 to 11 cycles and used a J-beta primer mix along with a sample-barcoded 5' primer. Each TCR beta cDNA molecule received a unique molecular identifier from a template-switch 5' adaptor carrying 12 random nucleotides. Each sample yielded at least 3 million CDR3-containing paired-end reads. The Mint cDNA synthesis kit, primed by a TRBC-specific oligonucleotide, was used to synthesize first-strand cDNA from all RNA. All cDNA was treated with uracil-DNA glycosylase and then went through a first 18-cycle PCR with the universal primers M1SS and BC2_uni_R. In the authors' own workflow: For normalization, 1 million high-quality reads were randomly selected from each sample, with every read carrying a distinct molecular identifier. Reads with shared molecular identifiers were discarded instead of being binned into consensus sequences. CDR3 identification, clonotype clustering and error correction used MiTCR with a Q25 quality threshold and the strictest error-elimination algorithm. A nonparametric unseen species model with Euler transformation was used to estimate lower-bound total TCR beta diversity. The public reads were run again by TCRdb, first through fastp at Q25 and then through MiXCR, and only productive beta chains were kept. Each entry is one CDR3 protein sequence, shown with its most common DNA and genes. The V and J calls follow TCRdb's processing rather than the paper's. The sample table shows about 1.5 million distinct CDR3 sequences, and 40% to 50% are seen once. Under 8% of the sample rests with the top ten.

Donors were a few dozen systemically healthy Caucasian individuals from Russia aged roughly 6 to 90 years. About 10 milliliters of peripheral blood were collected from each donor into EDTA-treated Vacutainer tubes. Ficoll-Paque density-gradient centrifugation was used to isolate PBMCs, with at least 6.5 million per sample. Total RNA, at least 5 micrograms per sample, was extracted from PBMCs with Trizol reagent. Naive CD45RAhigh/CD27high T cell percentages were measured by flow cytometry on a PBMC aliquot from every donor. The sequenced sample consisted of blood. The receptor comes from a woman younger than 30 in good health.

The CDR3 corresponds to CASSLTQGMNTEAFF. At the DNA level, the sequence is TGTGCCAGCAGCTTAACCCAGGGCATGAACACTGAAGCTTTCTTT. The rearrangement combines TRBV7-9 with TRBJ1-1, and TRBD1 may be the D gene, going by 5 matching bases. The CDR3, cysteine through phenylalanine, is 15 amino acids long. The only DNA kept is the CDR3, 45 bases in frame from the first base. Deletion took 2 bases off V and 0 bases off J, with a span of 10 bases between the germline ends. The germline V gene (reference sequence) yields SEHNR for CDR1 and FQNEAQ for CDR2.